This section outlines one T cell receptor beta chain sequence together with its context. Original processing methods: Using reference gene primer amplification, nucleated cell counts were estimated. Here immunoSEQ multiplex PCR was the method, and the copy in TCRdb shows in-frame clones only, minus some. That table furnishes V, J and clone size, whereas the DNA furnished D and trimming. The repertoire holds under 350,000 clones, with 80% to 90% as singletons. The data belong to a study of blood T cell repertoires in COVID-19. For the study at large: Specimens from acute and convalescent COVID-19 originated in the United States, Italy and Spain. From T cells, B-cell-depleted T cells, or PBMCs came the material, which was cDNA or gDNA.

The CDR3 loop spans 15 amino acids. V dropped 4 bases and J dropped 8; count of bases not matched to a gene: 10. Germline loops: CDR1 SGHNT, CDR2 YYREEE (reference sequence). The chain joins TRBV5-4 to TRBJ1-2; 11 nucleotides align to TRBD1. Sequencing was done on a sample of peripheral blood. This receptor was obtained from a man aged 40-50 years with acute or convalescent COVID-19. The CDR3 bases are TGTGCCAGCAGCAAGGGACAGGGGGACGAAGAGGGCTACACCTTC. Translation gives CASSKGQGDEEGYTF.